This T cell receptor beta chain was retrieved from a study of T cell repertoires in cytomegalovirus infection. TCRdb reanalysed the reads using MiXCR and keeps one entry per CDR3 protein. The table shows 750,000 to 950,000 distinct CDR3 sequences, with 25% to 30% occurring only once. In the case of this clonotype: Its antigen is unknown.

This clonotype was sampled from a human donor in good health (CMV status not recorded). Some clones in this sample may be carry-over from other donors' samples. The sample was cultured CD8+ T cells from PBMCs, taken from culture after CMV antigen stimulation.

CDR3 protein: CASSPGQGESYNEQFF. In DNA, the CDR3 is TGTGCCAGCAGCCCTGGACAGGGAGAATCCTACAATGAGCAGTTCTTC. The chain carries TRBV7-9 and TRBJ2-1; 8 positions match TRBD1. The germline gives CDR1 SEHNR, CDR2 FQNEAQ (reference sequence). The trim removed 5 bases at V and 1 base at J, leaving 7 bases unmatched. CDR3 size: 16 residues.